This TCR beta chain emerged from a study of blood T cells in healthy people across ages. General observations from the study: Strong correlation was found linking TCR beta diversity to naive T cell percentage. When set beside aged donors, long-lived donors presented more naive CD4+ cells and higher diversity.

The second PCR ran about 6 to 11 cycles with a sample-barcoded 5' primer and J-beta primers. Each cDNA molecule was tagged by a template-switch adaptor with 12 random nucleotides. TCRdb reprocessed the 5' RACE reads with MiXCR, giving one entry per CDR3 protein. The table records over 700,000 distinct CDR3 sequences, about 53% of them present only once. Each donor supplied 7.5 to 10 milliliters of peripheral blood. In regard to this clonotype: Its specificity is unknown.

The germline V and J ends were trimmed by 11 bases and 0 bases, with 8 bases remaining between them. Germline V gene data show CDR1 as MNHNS and CDR2 as SASEGT. The CDR3 is 13 amino acids. Sequenced material: blood. This TCR was sampled from a man older than 75 in good health. The J gene is TRBJ2-6, the V gene TRBV6-1, with D unresolved. CDR3 bases: TGTGCCTTGCAGAGCTCTGGGGCCAACGTCCTGACTTTC. It translates to CALQSSGANVLTF.